One T cell receptor (beta chain) is described in this entry. Its specificity is not known. TCRdb ran MiXCR on the RT-PCR reads and lists one entry per CDR3 protein. This sample yields some 600,000 distinct CDR3 sequences, of which roughly 15% are seen a single time; about 7.6% belongs to the top ten. This entry belongs to a study of response to subunit inactivated influenza vaccine. General study findings and limits: Seasonal influenza vaccination, on each occasion, was suggested by the authors to recruit few new T cells.

The specimen comprised PBMCs from blood, sampled approximately 15 days before vaccination. This receptor was taken from a man in his fifties or sixties who received an inactivated influenza vaccine.

CDR3 sequence reads: CASTLLAGGRNEQFF. CDR3 coding DNA: TGTGCCAGCACCCTACTAGCGGGGGGGCGTAATGAGCAGTTCTTC. The chain links TRBV6-1 to TRBJ2-1; 13 bases are a match to TRBD2. V shed 7 bases, J shed 7 bases, and the junction held 7 bases outside the gene matches. Germline V CDR1 and CDR2: MNHNS, SASEGT. The CDR3 covers 15 residues.